This T cell receptor (beta chain) came from a study of cytomegalovirus exposure and HLA in healthy donors. Study-level results: The authors judged a highly shared variant cluster likely a sequencing artifact. The majority of CMV-associated TCR beta chains were reported as apparently HLA-restricted in a later analysis. Rare sequences made up most TCRs, while some public TCRs were found in many donors.

This CDR3 comprises 13 residues. CDR1 is MNHEY and CDR2 is SMNVEV in the germline V gene (reference sequence). Trimming cost V 4 bases and J 8 bases, with 14 bases left between them. Primers: 60 Vbeta forward and 13 Jbeta reverse. Source study methods: Unique TCR beta chains numbered about 79 million in a later analysis, with around 10 million shared. Profiling relied on immunoSEQ multiplex PCR, and the TCRdb table lists in-frame clones only, not all of them. D and trimming were read from the DNA, whereas the V and J calls and clone size are those reported in that table. The sample includes roughly 170,000 clones, roughly 85% seen only once; the top ten take about 1.3%. To note about this clone: Its matching antigen is unknown.

This chain connects TRBV27 to TRBJ1-1, with D possibly matching TRBD1 (5 bases). This receptor was obtained from a man younger than 40 in good health and CMV-seronegative. Sequenced sample: PBMCs. In nucleotides, the CDR3 is TGTGCCAGCAGTTGGAGTCCGGGACTCGAAGCTTTCTTT. Translation gives CASSWSPGLEAFF.